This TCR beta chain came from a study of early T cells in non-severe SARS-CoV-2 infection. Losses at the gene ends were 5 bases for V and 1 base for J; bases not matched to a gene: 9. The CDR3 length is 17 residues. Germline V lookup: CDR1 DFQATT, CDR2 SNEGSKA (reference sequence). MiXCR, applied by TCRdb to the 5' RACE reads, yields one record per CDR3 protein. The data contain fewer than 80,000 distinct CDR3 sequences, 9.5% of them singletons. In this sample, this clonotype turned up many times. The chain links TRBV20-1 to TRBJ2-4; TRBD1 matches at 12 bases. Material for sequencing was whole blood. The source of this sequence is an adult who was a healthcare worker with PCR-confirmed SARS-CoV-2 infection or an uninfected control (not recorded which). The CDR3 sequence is CSAGSGTGGSAKNIQYF. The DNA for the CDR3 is TGCAGTGCTGGTTCCGGGACAGGGGGCTCCGCCAAAAACATTCAGTACTTC.